This T cell receptor (beta chain) is drawn from a study of breast tumors, draining lymph nodes, adjacent tissues. The study, taken as a whole, reports: Tumor and nontumor repertoires were significantly more similar in luminal-like than in basal-like breast cancer. Tumor TCR diversity was below lymph nodes but above nontumor tissue.

This clonotype appeared many times. Its cognate antigen is unknown. Each CDR3 protein gets one entry after TCRdb re-called the multiplex PCR reads with MiXCR. The table has 83,000 or so distinct CDR3 sequences, about 20% seen once. Samples came from axillary lymph nodes draining the breast cancer. The CDR3 consists of 11 residues. The germline gives CDR1 DFQATT, CDR2 SNEGSKA (reference sequence). With 7 bases clipped from V and 4 bases from J, the junction kept 0 bases outside the gene matches. This chain joins TRBV20-1 and TRBJ2-7, with 11 bases that match TRBD2. The TCR originated in a female donor with breast cancer. Some clones in this sample may be carry-over from other donors' samples. Sequencing was done on a sample of axillary lymph node tissue. The CDR3 nucleotides read TGCAGTGGGACTAGCGGGTACGAGCAGTACTTC. It codes for CSGTSGYEQYF.